Below, one T cell receptor beta chain is given with its context. As originally analysed: Cell counts per sample came from amplifying reference gene primers. The method was immunoSEQ multiplex PCR; TCRdb's version includes in-frame clones alone and lacks a portion of them. D and trimming come from the DNA, and the V and J calls and clone size come from that table. The sample gives under 200,000 clones, roughly 80% of which show up once; roughly 3.4% is in the top ten. These data come from a study of blood T cell repertoires in COVID-19. The sequenced material came from PBMCs or T cells enriched from blood (not recorded which). The clonotype comes from a woman aged 55-69 years who had recovered from COVID-19.

The CDR3 bases are TGTGCCACCAGTGATTTGCTAGACCGTAGGGGAGAGACCCAGTACTTC. Translated: CATSDLLDRRGETQYF. This rearrangement joins TRBV24-1 to TRBJ2-5; D is perhaps TRBD1 (5 bases). The germline CDR1 and CDR2 sequences are KGHDR and SFDVKD. This CDR3 spans 16 amino acids. Trimming left V 0 bases short and J 4 bases short, with 14 bases between.